Shown below are 8 T cell receptor beta chains from a single sample sequenced in a study of blood T cell repertoires in COVID-19. Clones were read by immunoSEQ multiplex PCR, and TCRdb kept only the in-frame ones, dropping some. The data contain roughly 150,000 clones, 60% to 85% of them singletons. Material for sequencing was peripheral blood. Every receptor here comes from a man in his 60s with acute or convalescent COVID-19.

J is TRBJ1-2 and V is TRBV5-4; tentative D call: TRBD1 (5 bases). CDR3 length: 14 amino acids. The V gene's germline CDR1 is SGHNT and CDR2 YYREEE (reference sequence). Trimming pared 2 bases from V and 5 bases from J, leaving 13 bases between. CDR3 coding DNA: TGTGCCAGCAGCTTTCAGGGCCTAGGATATGGCTACACCTTC. It yields the protein CASSFQGLGYGYTF.

The genes are TRBV27 and TRBJ1-1; 9 bases match TRBD1. The CDR3 contains 14 residues. The J segment lost 4 bases and the V segment lost 6 bases, leaving 6 bases of the junction unmatched. Germline V CDR1 and CDR2: MNHEY, SMNVEV (reference sequence). The CDR3 region has the DNA TGTGCCAGCAGCCCGGACAGGGGAGGCACTGAAGCTTTCTTT. It codes for CASSPDRGGTEAFF.

This chain uses TRBV19 with TRBJ2-7; 7 nucleotides match TRBD1. The CDR3 totals 18 residues. The V gene end was trimmed by 3 bases and the J gene end by 1 base; junction bases not matched to a gene: 15. Germline V gives CDR1 LNHDA, CDR2 SQIVND (reference sequence). The CDR3 bases are TGTGCCAGTAGTATGGGTCCAGATCGGGACAGCCGTTCCTACGAGCAGTACTTC. Protein: CASSMGPDRDSRSYEQYF.

The chain uses TRBV5-5 and TRBJ1-4; 7 bases map to TRBD1. The CDR3 runs 15 residues. Germline CDR1 SGHKS, CDR2 YYEKEE (reference sequence). J gave up 8 bases and V 0 bases, and 7 bases lay outside the gene matches. The CDR3 nucleotides read TGTGCCAGCAGCTTGGTGCAGGGGGTAGGGGAAAAACTGTTTTTT. It codes for CASSLVQGVGEKLFF.

J is TRBJ1-1 and V is TRBV20-1; 10 nucleotides match TRBD1. Losses at the gene ends were 3 bases for V and 4 bases for J; bases not matched to a gene: 5. CDR3 size: 14 residues. Germline CDR1 is DFQATT and CDR2 is SNEGSKA (reference sequence). The CDR3 protein is CSASRGQGGTEAFF. The CDR3 DNA sequence: TGCAGTGCTAGTCGAGGACAGGGGGGCACTGAAGCTTTCTTT.

The rearrangement links TRBV11-2 to TRBJ2-3; tentatively, D is TRBD2 (6 bases). V shed 1 base and J shed 1 base, with 12 bases lying between them. Germline loops: CDR1 SGHAT, CDR2 FQNNGV. The CDR3 has 16 residues. The CDR3 reads CASSLGWRGRTDTQYF. CDR3 in DNA: TGTGCCAGCAGCTTAGGGTGGCGGGGACGCACAGATACGCAGTATTTT.

The rearrangement uses TRBV28 and TRBJ2-3, with D perhaps matching TRBD2 (5 bases). Germline CDR1 MDHEN, CDR2 SYDVKM. This CDR3 comprises 13 residues. V lost 4 bases and J 0 bases, leaving 5 bases between the germline ends. Here the CDR3 DNA reads TGTGCCAGCAGTTGGACTAGCACAGATACGCAGTATTTT. Amino acids: CASSWTSTDTQYF.

This chain links TRBV2 with TRBJ2-2; D is unclear. Trimming took 3 bases from V and 0 from J, leaving 8 bases between them. The length of the CDR3 is 15 residues. Germline assignment: CDR1 SNHLY and CDR2 FYNNEI. CDR3 loop: CASSDITTNTGELFF. In DNA, the CDR3 is TGTGCCAGCAGTGATATAACAACGAACACCGGGGAGCTGTTTTTT.